Reported below is one T cell receptor (beta chain). The table lists this clonotype with many counts. This clone's antigen is unknown. No much larger clone exists at a distance of one base, and base qualities are not known. This specimen belongs to a study of human T cells and chemical hapten exposure (dated by TCRdb to about 2021). About the full investigation: For sensitization, 2% DPC in acetone was applied to a roughly 2 cm by roughly 2 cm area of upper inner arm skin. Throughout the study period of around 24 weeks, patients also received therapeutic DPC doses to the scalp every week. Patient blood was sampled pre-sensitization (week 0) and at 2, 6 and about 24 weeks after DPC sensitization. The libraries were sequenced as a pool, and the TCR yield per sample differed mostly because of small variations in library volumes within the pool. This study followed changes in the peripheral blood TCR repertoire in vivo during primary and secondary sensitization of alopecia patients to the hapten diphenylcyclopropenone (DPC). For TCR sequencing, blood came from twenty-nine alopecia patients at anywhere from one to four time points (pre-sensitization, 2, 6 and 24 weeks). Patch testing was performed on the upper back with Finn chambers containing 0.01% DPC, and the patch tests were scored after 6 days according to International Contact Dermatitis Research Group standards. The patient cohort, mostly female, included alopecia areata with under or over 50% scalp involvement, alopecia totalis and alopecia universalis. What the research found in general, with its limitations: Repeated subsampling changed both the strength of the expansion versus patch-test correlation and the threshold at which that correlation became significant. DPC sensitization did not change how many TCRs were above 1 in 1000 frequency, and no evidence was found of alterations in global repertoire structure. Significantly more large CDR3 similarity clusters were formed by expanded TCRs than by pre-sensitization or healthy control sets, consistent with antigen-driven responses. Patch test score was positively correlated with the number of PT1 expanded TCRs, with significance at thresholds 8, 16 and 32 but not at 4. Because every patient had alopecia, a presumed autoimmune disease, the patients' immune response might differ from that of healthy individuals.

Interpreted using the paper, the time point label stands for: pre-sensitization, week 0. Reading the label with the study, this specimen's treatment or condition is: therapeutic diphenylcyclopropenone sensitization with weekly scalp DPC. Blood at each patch-test visit was drawn before the patch test was applied. Patients were eligible if aged 18 to 70, diagnosed with alopecia and judged suitable for DPC therapy, and pregnant patients were excluded. Unfractionated whole blood was collected in Tempus Blood RNA tubes, and total RNA was extracted from that blood. CDR3 length: 14 amino acids, cysteine to phenylalanine. The sequence is cut down to CDR3 DNA, 42 bases in frame from base 1. CDR1 and CDR2, per the germline V gene, are MDHEN and SYDVKM. V has 6 bases trimmed and J has 2 bases trimmed; junction bases matching no gene number 3. Library preparation used RACE. Sequencing instrument: NextSeq 500. During library preparation, unique molecular identifiers were attached to individual cDNA molecules so that TCRs could be counted in a quantitative, reproducible way. From each blood RNA sample, both TCR alpha and TCR beta chains were sequenced. From the authors' description of their analysis: The median number of TCRs per sample was around 100,000, ranging from roughly 23,224 to 700,000. The Decombinator software suite was used to annotate V, J and CDR3 in the TCR reads. To make PS versus PT1 abundance plots, every sample was subsampled to the same number of TCRs (28,000). Expanded TCRs were defined as absent before sensitization and observed at least eight times at the 2-week time point. Clones were called with MiXCR by TCRdb after fastp trimmed the public reads at Q25, and only in-frame beta chains were retained. Every distinct CDR3 protein forms one entry, paired with its most common genes and DNA. Here the V and J calls rest on TCRdb's processing, not on the authors' analysis. This sample holds around 350,000 distinct CDR3 sequences; around 5.5% were observed only once. The ten largest account for about 8.2% of the sample.

Rearrangement joined TRBV28 to TRBJ2-2; the central 7 bases match TRBD2. This clonotype was obtained from a woman in her late teens or twenties with alopecia areata. Some clones in this sample may be carry-over from other donors' samples. The source material was whole blood, sampled in connection with sensitization to the hapten diphenylcyclopropenone (DPC). The CDR3 protein sequence reads: CASRLAENTGELFF. In nucleotide form, the sequence is TGTGCCAGCAGGCTAGCGGAAAACACCGGGGAGCTGTTTTTT.